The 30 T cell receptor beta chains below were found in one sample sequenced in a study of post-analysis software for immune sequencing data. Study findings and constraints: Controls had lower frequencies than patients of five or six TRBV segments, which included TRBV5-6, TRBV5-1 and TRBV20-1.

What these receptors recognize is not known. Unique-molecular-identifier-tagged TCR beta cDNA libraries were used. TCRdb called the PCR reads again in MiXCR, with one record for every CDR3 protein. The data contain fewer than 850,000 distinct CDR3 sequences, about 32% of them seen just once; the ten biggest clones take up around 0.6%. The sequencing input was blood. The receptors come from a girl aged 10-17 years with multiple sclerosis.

CDR3 residues: CASSLSTYNEQFF. CDR3 nucleotides: TGTGCCAGCAGCCTAAGTACTTACAATGAGCAGTTCTTC. The chain recombines TRBV7-2 with TRBJ2-1; D ambiguous. V gave up 5 bases and J gave up 4 bases, with 9 bases separating them. From germline, CDR1 is SGHTA and CDR2 FQGNSA. This CDR3 region has 13 residues. Drawing the rest from reference TRBV7-2 and TRBJ2-1, the complete variable domain is GAGVSQSPSNKVTEKGKDVELRCDPISGHTALYWYRQSLGQGLEFLIYFQGNSAPDKSGLPSDRFSAERTGGSVSTLTIQRTQQEDSAVYLCASSLSTYNEQFFGPGTRLTVL.

The DNA of the CDR3 is TGCGGGGGGGGAGGGCCCCGCACAGATACGCAGTATTTT. Amino acids: CGGGGPRTDTQYF. The chain links TRBV20-1 to TRBJ2-3, with 7 bases lining up with TRBD2. The CDR3 is made up of 13 amino acids. Per germline, CDR1 DFQATT and CDR2 SNEGSKA (reference sequence).

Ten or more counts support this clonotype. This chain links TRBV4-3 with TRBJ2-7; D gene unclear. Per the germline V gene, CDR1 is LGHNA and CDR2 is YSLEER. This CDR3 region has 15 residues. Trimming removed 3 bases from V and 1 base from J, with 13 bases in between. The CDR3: CASSQYNSPSYEQYF. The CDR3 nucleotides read TGCGCCAGCAGCCAGTATAACTCGCCGTCCTACGAGCAGTACTTC.

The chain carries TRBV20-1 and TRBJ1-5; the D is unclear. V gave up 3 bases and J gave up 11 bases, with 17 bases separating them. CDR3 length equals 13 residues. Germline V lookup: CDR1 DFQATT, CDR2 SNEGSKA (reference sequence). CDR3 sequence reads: CSASPTVRAAQHF. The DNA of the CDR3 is TGCAGTGCTAGCCCTACCGTCCGCGCTGCCCAGCATTTT.

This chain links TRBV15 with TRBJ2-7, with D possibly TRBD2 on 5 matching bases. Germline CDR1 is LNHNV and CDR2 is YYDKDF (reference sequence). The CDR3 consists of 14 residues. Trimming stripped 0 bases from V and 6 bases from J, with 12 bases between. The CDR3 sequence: CATSRDGSHSEQYF. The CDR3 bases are TGTGCCACCAGCAGAGATGGGAGCCACTCCGAGCAGTACTTC.

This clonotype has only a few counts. This CDR3 is CATSRDDVGELFF. The CDR3 bases are TGTGCCACCAGCAGAGATGATGTCGGGGAGCTGTTTTTT. This chain links TRBV15 with TRBJ2-2; no clear D. Deletions cut 0 bases from V and 7 bases from J, with 6 bases between. Germline-derived CDR1 and CDR2 are LNHNV and YYDKDF (reference sequence). The CDR3 has 13 amino acids.

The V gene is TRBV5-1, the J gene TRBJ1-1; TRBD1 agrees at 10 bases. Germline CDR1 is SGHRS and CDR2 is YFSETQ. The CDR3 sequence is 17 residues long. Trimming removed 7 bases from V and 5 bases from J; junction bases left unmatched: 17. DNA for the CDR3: TGCGCCAGCGGCCTTCCGGGACAGGGGATTGGCGGGACTGAAGCTTTCTTT. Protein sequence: CASGLPGQGIGGTEAFF.

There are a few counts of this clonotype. The CDR3 is CASRVTSGGSNEQFF. The CDR3 DNA reads as TGTGCCAGCAGGGTTACTAGCGGGGGATCCAATGAGCAGTTCTTC. V gene TRBV7-8 combines with J gene TRBJ2-1, with 11 bases identical to TRBD2. Trimming at V came to 6 bases and at J to 6 bases, leaving 7 bases not matched to a gene. The germline V gene has CDR1 SGHVS and CDR2 FQNEAQ. The CDR3 length is 15 residues.

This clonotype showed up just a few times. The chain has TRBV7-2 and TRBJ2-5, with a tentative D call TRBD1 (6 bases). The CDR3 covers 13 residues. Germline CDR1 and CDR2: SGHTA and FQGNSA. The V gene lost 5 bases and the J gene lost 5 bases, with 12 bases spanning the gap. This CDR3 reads CASSPVQGETQYF. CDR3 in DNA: TGTGCCAGCAGCCCTGTCCAGGGGGAGACCCAGTACTTC.

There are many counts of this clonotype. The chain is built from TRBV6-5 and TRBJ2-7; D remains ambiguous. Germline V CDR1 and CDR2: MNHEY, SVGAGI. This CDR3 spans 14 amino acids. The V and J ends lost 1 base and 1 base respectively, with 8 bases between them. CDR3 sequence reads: CASSYYVGSYEQYF. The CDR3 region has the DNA TGTGCCAGCAGTTACTATGTGGGTTCCTACGAGCAGTACTTC.

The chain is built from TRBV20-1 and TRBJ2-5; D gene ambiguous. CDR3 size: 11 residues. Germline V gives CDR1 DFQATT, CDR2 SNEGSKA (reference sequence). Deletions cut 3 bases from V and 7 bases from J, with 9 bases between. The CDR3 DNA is TGCAGTGCTAGCGGTACCGGGACCCAGTACTTC. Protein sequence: CSASGTGTQYF.

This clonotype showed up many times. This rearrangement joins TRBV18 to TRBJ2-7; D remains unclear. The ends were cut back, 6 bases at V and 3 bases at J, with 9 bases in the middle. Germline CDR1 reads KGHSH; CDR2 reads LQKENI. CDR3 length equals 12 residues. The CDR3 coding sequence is TGTGCCAGCTCGCCAAATATCTACGAGCAGTACTTC. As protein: CASSPNIYEQYF.

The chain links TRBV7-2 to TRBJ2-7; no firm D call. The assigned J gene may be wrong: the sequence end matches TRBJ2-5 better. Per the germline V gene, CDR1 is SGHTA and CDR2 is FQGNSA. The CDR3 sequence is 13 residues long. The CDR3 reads CASSLAVAETQYF. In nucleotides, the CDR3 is TGTGCCAGCAGCTTAGCGGTGGCGGAGACCCAGTACTTC.

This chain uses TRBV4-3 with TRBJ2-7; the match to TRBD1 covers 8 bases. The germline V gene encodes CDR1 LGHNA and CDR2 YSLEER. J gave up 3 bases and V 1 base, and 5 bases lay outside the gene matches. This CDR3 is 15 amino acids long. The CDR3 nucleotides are TGCGCCAGCAGCCAAGGGCAGGGGGCGATCTACGAGCAGTACTTC. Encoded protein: CASSQGQGAIYEQYF.

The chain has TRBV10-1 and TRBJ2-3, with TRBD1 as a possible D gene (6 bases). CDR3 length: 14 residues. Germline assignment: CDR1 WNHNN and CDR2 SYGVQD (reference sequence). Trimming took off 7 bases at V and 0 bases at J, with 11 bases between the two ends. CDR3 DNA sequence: TGCGCCAGCAAGGGGGATATTAGCACAGATACGCAGTATTTT. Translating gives CASKGDISTDTQYF.

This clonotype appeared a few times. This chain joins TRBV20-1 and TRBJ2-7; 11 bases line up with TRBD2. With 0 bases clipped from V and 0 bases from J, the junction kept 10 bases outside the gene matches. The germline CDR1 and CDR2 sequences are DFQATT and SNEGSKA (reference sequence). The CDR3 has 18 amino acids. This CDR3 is CSARDFLAGGPGSYEQYF. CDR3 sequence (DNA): TGCAGTGCTAGAGATTTTCTAGCGGGAGGCCCCGGCTCCTACGAGCAGTACTTC.

The CDR3 bases are TGCAGTGCTTCCTTGGGGGGGCGAGGCCAGCCCCAGCATTTT. Translating it yields CSASLGGRGQPQHF. V usage is TRBV20-1 and J usage is TRBJ1-5, with a tentative D call TRBD1 (6 bases). Germline V lookup: CDR1 DFQATT, CDR2 SNEGSKA (reference sequence). V was shortened by 5 bases and J by 7 bases, with 18 bases between the two germline ends. CDR3 length: 14 amino acids.

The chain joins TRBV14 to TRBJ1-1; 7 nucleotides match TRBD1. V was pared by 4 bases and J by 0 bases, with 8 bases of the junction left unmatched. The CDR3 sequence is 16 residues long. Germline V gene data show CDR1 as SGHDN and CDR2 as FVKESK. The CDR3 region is CASSLLRQGMNTEAFF. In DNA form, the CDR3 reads TGTGCCAGCAGCCTCCTAAGACAGGGTATGAACACTGAAGCTTTCTTT.

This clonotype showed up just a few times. CDR3 coding DNA: TGCGCCAGCAGCGTGGGACAGCGGATCTCCACAGATACGCAGTATTTT. This sequence encodes CASSVGQRISTDTQYF. The chain employs TRBV5-1 and TRBJ2-3, with TRBD1 matching 7 bases. V dropped 4 bases and J dropped 2; count of bases not matched to a gene: 10. The CDR3 has 16 amino acids. Germline V CDR1 and CDR2: SGHRS, YFSETQ.

CDR3 sequence (DNA): TGCAGTGCTCGCGGACCGGGGGGTTTGAACACTGAAGCTTTCTTT. It is translated as CSARGPGGLNTEAFF. The J gene is TRBJ1-1, the V gene TRBV20-1; D is possibly TRBD1 (5 bases). This CDR3 has 15 residues. Trimming shortened V by 5 bases and J by 0 bases, and 16 bases separated the two germline ends. Germline V gene sequence: CDR1 DFQATT, CDR2 SNEGSKA (reference sequence).

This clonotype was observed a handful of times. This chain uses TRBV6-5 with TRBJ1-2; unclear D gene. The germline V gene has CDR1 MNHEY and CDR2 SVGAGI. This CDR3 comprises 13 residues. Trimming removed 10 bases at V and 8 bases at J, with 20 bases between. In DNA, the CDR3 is TGTGCCACCAGAAGAGACGACATTTCAGGCTACACCTTC. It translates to CATRRDDISGYTF.

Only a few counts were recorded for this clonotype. In DNA, the CDR3 is TGCAGTGCTACAGGGGGTGTGGGCAATGAGCAGTTCTTC. This encodes CSATGGVGNEQFF. The rearrangement joins TRBV20-1 to TRBJ2-1; 7 bases are a match to TRBD1. The germline V gene has CDR1 DFQATT and CDR2 SNEGSKA (reference sequence). The CDR3 loop spans 13 amino acids. Unmatched junction bases numbered 6, after V lost 4 bases and J lost 6 bases.

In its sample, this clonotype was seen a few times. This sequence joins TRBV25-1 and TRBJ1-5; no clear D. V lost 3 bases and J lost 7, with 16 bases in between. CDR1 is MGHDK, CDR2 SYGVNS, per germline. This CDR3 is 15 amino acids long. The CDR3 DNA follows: TGTGCCAGCAGTGAGCGGTCCGCCGCCGAGCAGCCCCAGCATTTT. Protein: CASSERSAAEQPQHF.

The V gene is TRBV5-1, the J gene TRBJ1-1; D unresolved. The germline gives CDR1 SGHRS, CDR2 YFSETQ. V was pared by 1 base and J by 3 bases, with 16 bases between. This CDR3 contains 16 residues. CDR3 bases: TGCGCCAGCAGCTTGCACGGCCCACCGACGGACACTGAAGCTTTCTTT. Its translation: CASSLHGPPTDTEAFF.

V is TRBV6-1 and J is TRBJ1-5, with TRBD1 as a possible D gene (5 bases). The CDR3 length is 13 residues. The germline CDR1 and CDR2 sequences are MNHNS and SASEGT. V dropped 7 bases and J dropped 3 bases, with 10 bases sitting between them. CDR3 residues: CASNGRVNQPQHF. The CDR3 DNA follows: TGTGCCAGCAACGGCAGGGTCAATCAGCCCCAGCATTTT.

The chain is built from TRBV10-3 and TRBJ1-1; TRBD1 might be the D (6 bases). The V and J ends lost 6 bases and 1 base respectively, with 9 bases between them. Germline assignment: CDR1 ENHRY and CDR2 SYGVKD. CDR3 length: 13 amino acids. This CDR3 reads CAISSDRNTEAFF. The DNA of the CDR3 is TGTGCCATCAGCTCGGACAGGAACACTGAAGCTTTCTTT.

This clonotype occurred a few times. The CDR3 nucleotides are TGTGCCAGCAGTTACGCCCCGGGTACCTACGAGCAGTACTTC. Protein sequence: CASSYAPGTYEQYF. The gene calls are TRBV6-5 and TRBJ2-7; D ambiguous. Germline V gene sequence: CDR1 MNHEY, CDR2 SVGAGI. The V end was cut by 2 bases, the J end by 2 bases, with 10 bases between. The CDR3 spans 14 residues.

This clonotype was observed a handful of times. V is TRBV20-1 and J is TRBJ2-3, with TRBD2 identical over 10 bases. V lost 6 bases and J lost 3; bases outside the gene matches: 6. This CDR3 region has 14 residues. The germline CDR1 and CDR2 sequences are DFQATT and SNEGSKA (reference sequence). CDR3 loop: CSALGLAETDTQYF. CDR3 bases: TGCAGTGCACTCGGACTAGCGGAAACAGATACGCAGTATTTT.

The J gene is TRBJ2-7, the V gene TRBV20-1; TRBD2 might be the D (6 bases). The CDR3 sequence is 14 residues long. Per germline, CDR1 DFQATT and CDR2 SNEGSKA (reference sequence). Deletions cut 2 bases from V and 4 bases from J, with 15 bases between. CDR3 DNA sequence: TGCAGTGCTAGAAGGCCGGAGGGTAATTACGAGCAGTACTTC. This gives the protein CSARRPEGNYEQYF.

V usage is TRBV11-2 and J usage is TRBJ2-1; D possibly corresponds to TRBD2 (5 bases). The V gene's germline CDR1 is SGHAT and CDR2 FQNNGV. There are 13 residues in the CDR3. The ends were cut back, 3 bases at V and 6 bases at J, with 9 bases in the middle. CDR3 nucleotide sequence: TGTGCCAGCAGCTTGGAGGCGGGCAATGAGCAGTTCTTC. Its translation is CASSLEAGNEQFF.